These 14 T cell receptor beta chains came from one sample sequenced in a study of shared clonotypes between healthy human individuals. Assay: immunoSEQ multiplex PCR; the TCRdb copy retains only in-frame clones and omits some. The table has over a million clones, around 97% seen once. The sample was naive CD4+ T cells sorted from blood. The subset here: CD45RA+ positively selected. The receptors stem from a young man in good health.

Worth noting for this clone: Other DNA sequences from this sample encode an identical CDR3 as well. The genes are TRBV19 and TRBJ1-5; no reliable D call. Germline CDR1 and CDR2: LNHDA and SQIVND (reference sequence). This CDR3 is built from 13 residues. The V and J ends lost 2 bases and 2 bases respectively, with 4 bases between them. The CDR3: CASSIRGNQPQHF. CDR3 DNA: TGTGCCAGTAGTATAAGGGGCAATCAGCCCCAGCATTTT.

The chain is built from TRBV5-4 and TRBJ2-1; TRBD2 is a possible D gene (6 bases). The germline CDR1 and CDR2 sequences are SGHNT and YYREEE (reference sequence). The ends were cut back, 10 bases at V and 4 bases at J, with 15 bases in the middle. This CDR3 comprises 13 residues. The CDR3 is CAVSRAGYNEQFF. In nucleotides, the CDR3 is TGTGCCGTGTCAAGGGCGGGATACAATGAGCAGTTCTTC.

This clone was seen only once. Other DNA variants within this sample encode the same CDR3. The chain uses TRBV5-4 and TRBJ2-5; D uncertain. CDR1 SGHNT and CDR2 YYREEE come from the germline V gene (reference sequence). V was cut by 0 bases and J by 1 base, with 4 bases left in between. The CDR3 consists of 13 residues. This CDR3 reads CASSLGAQETQYF. Written as DNA, the CDR3 is TGTGCCAGCAGCTTGGGAGCCCAAGAGACCCAGTACTTC.

CDR3: CASRRTGRYNEQFF. In DNA, the CDR3 is TGTGCCAGCAGAAGGACAGGGCGCTACAATGAGCAGTTCTTC. V usage is TRBV14 and J usage is TRBJ2-1, with 8 positions matching TRBD1. Germline V CDR1 and CDR2: SGHDN, FVKESK. Trimming took 6 bases from V and 3 from J; bases not matched to a gene: 4. CDR3 size: 14 residues.

This clone has a single count. This chain joins TRBV10-1 and TRBJ2-3, with D possibly matching TRBD2 (5 bases). Trimming cost V 2 bases and J 6 bases, with 12 bases left between them. The CDR3 has 14 amino acids. Germline CDR1 is WNHNN and CDR2 is SYGVQD (reference sequence). This CDR3 is CASSENGGLDTQYF. The CDR3 nucleotides read TGCGCCAGCAGTGAGAATGGTGGACTTGATACGCAGTATTTT.

The V call is TRBV9, the J call TRBJ2-5, with D possibly TRBD2 on 6 matching bases. Germline V gene lookup returns CDR1 SGDLS and CDR2 YYNGEE. Trimming pared 2 bases from V and 1 base from J, leaving 15 bases between. The CDR3 is 16 residues long. The CDR3 loop reads CASSVYGGQSQETQYF. CDR3 bases: TGTGCCAGCAGCGTTTACGGGGGTCAATCCCAAGAGACCCAGTACTTC.

The chain combines TRBV9 with TRBJ1-4; TRBD1 might be the D (5 bases). The CDR3 spans 16 residues. Germline-derived CDR1 and CDR2 are SGDLS and YYNGEE. V was trimmed by 3 bases and J by 0 bases, leaving 12 bases between them. CDR3 amino acids: CASSALGGPTNEKLFF. The DNA for the CDR3 is TGTGCCAGCAGCGCGCTGGGGGGTCCAACTAATGAAAAACTGTTTTTT. Full variable domain (missing parts from reference TRBV9 and TRBJ1-4): DSGVTQTPKHLITATGQRVTLRCSPRSGDLSVYWYQQSLDQGLQFLIQYYNGEERAKGNILERFSAQQFPDLHSELNLSSLELGDSALYFCASSALGGPTNEKLFFGSGTQLSVL.

The chain uses TRBV5-6 and TRBJ1-2, with TRBD1 as a possible D gene (6 bases). V was shortened by 0 bases and J by 8 bases, with 20 bases between the two germline ends. Germline assignment: CDR1 SGHDT and CDR2 YYEEEE. This CDR3 contains 16 residues. The CDR3 sequence is CASSLAGAREVFGYTF. As DNA, the CDR3 is TGTGCCAGCAGCTTGGCGGGGGCCAGGGAGGTTTTCGGCTACACCTTC. Based on the CDR3 plus reference TRBV5-6 and TRBJ1-2, the full variable domain is DAGVTQSPTHLIKTRGQQVTLRCSPKSGHDTVSWYQQALGQGPQFIFQYYEEEERQRGNFPDRFSGHQFPNYSSELNVNALLLGDSALYLCASSLAGAREVFGYTFGSGTRLTVV.

The rearrangement joins TRBV5-4 to TRBJ1-1; 9 bases are shared with TRBD1. With 4 bases clipped from V and 0 bases from J, the junction kept 4 bases outside the gene matches. There are 15 residues in the CDR3. Germline V lookup: CDR1 SGHNT, CDR2 YYREEE (reference sequence). CDR3: CASSRDRDMNTEAFF. DNA of the CDR3: TGTGCCAGCAGCCGGGACAGGGACATGAACACTGAAGCTTTCTTT.

The chain joins TRBV5-4 to TRBJ2-7; TRBD2 matches at 12 bases. The V gene's germline CDR1 is SGHNT and CDR2 YYREEE (reference sequence). This CDR3 spans 14 amino acids. With 4 bases clipped from V and 5 bases from J, the junction kept 4 bases outside the gene matches. This chain's CDR3 is CASSPTSGSHEQYF. The CDR3 region has the DNA TGTGCCAGCAGCCCGACTAGCGGGAGCCACGAGCAGTACTTC.

Regarding this clone: Different DNA sequences within this sample yield the same CDR3. V is TRBV7-9 and J is TRBJ2-3; weak D call: TRBD2 (6 bases). This CDR3 spans 16 amino acids. Looked up from germline, CDR1 is SEHNR and CDR2 is FQNEAQ (reference sequence). V dropped 1 base and J dropped 0 bases, with 11 bases sitting between them. The CDR3 sequence: CASSLGGAGSTDTQYF. CDR3 in DNA: TGTGCCAGCAGCTTAGGAGGAGCGGGCAGCACAGATACGCAGTATTTT.

V and J are TRBV11-2 and TRBJ2-7; D remains ambiguous. Deletions cut 5 bases from V and 2 bases from J, with 19 bases between. CDR1 and CDR2 from the germline V gene are SGHAT and FQNNGV. This CDR3 has 16 amino acids. DNA for the CDR3: TGTGCCAGCAGCGCCCGGATGCACGCCCCTCCCTACGAGCAGTACTTC. It codes for CASSARMHAPPYEQYF. Supplemented by reference TRBV11-2 and TRBJ2-7, the full variable domain reads EAGVAQSPRYKIIEKRQSVAFWCNPISGHATLYWYQQILGQGPKLLIQFQNNGVVDDSQLPKDRFSAERLKGVDSTLKIQPAKLEDSAVYLCASSARMHAPPYEQYFGPGTRLTVT.

The rearrangement links TRBV2 to TRBJ2-5; no clear D gene. The CDR3 contains 13 residues. Trimming shortened V by 5 bases and J by 1 base, and 8 bases separated the two germline ends. The V gene's germline CDR1 is SNHLY and CDR2 FYNNEI. The CDR3 DNA follows: TGTGCCAGCAGTAGTTATAGCCAAGAGACCCAGTACTTC. Amino acids: CASSSYSQETQYF.

This chain joins TRBV5-8 and TRBJ2-7, with D hard to call. V shed 4 bases and J shed 2 bases, with 10 bases lying between them. Germline CDR1 is SGHTS and CDR2 is YDEGEE. The CDR3 spans 13 residues. CDR3 coding DNA: TGTGCCAGCAGCCGGAGAGGACCCTACGAGCAGTACTTC. It translates to CASSRRGPYEQYF.